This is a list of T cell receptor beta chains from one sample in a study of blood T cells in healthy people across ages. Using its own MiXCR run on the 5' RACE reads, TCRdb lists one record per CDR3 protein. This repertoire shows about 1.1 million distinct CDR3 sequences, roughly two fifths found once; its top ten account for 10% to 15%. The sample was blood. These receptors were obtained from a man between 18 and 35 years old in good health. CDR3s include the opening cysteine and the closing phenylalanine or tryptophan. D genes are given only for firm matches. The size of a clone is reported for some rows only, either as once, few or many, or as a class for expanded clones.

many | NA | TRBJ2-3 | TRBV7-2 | TGTGCCAGCAGCCGTGTAAGGGGTTCCGATACGCAGTATTTT | CASSRVRGSDTQYF
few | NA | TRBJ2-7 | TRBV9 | TGTGCCAGCAGCGTAGGAGGCCGCTACGAGCAGTACTTC | CASSVGGRYEQYF
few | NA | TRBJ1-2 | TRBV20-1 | TGCAGTGTCGACAGGAAATATTCCTATGGCTACACCTTC | CSVDRKYSYGYTF
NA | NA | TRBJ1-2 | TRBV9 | TGTGCCAGCAGCGTAGAGCGGGGAAACTATGGCTACACCTTC | CASSVERGNYGYTF
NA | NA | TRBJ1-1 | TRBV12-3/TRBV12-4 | TGTGCCAGCAGTTTTTGGAGGGTGGCAGAGAACACTGAAGCTTTCTTT | CASSFWRVAENTEAFF
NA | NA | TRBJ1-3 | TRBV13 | TGTGCCAGCTCCACCGAGTTCTCTGGAAACACCATATATTTT | CASSTEFSGNTIYF
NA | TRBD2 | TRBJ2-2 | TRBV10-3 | TGTGCCATCAGTGAAGAGGGAGGGCCCCGGGTGTACACCGGGGAGCTGTTTTTT | CAISEEGGPRVYTGELFF
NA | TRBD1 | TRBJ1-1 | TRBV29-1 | TGCAGCGTTGAGGCCGGGACAGGGGAAGCTTTCTTT | CSVEAGTGEAFF
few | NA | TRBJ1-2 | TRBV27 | TGTGCCAGCAAAGGACCTCTAGGACAGCTTTATGGCTACACCTTC | CASKGPLGQLYGYTF
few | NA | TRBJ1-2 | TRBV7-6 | TGTGCCAGCAGCTTAAGTCCCGGGGCCTCCACCTATGGCTACACCTTC | CASSLSPGASTYGYTF
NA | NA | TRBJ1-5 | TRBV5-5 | TGTGCCAGCAGCCCCCGTGGCGGAGGGGTGGACAATCAGCCCCAGCATTTT | CASSPRGGGVDNQPQHF
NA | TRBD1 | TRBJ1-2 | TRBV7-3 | TGTGCCAGCAGCCCACAACACGGAACAGGGGGGTATGGCTACACCTTC | CASSPQHGTGGYGYTF
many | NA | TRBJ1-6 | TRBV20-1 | TGCAGTGCTAGAGATCAGGGCCCTGATTCACCCCTCCACTTT | CSARDQGPDSPLHF